This TCR beta chain was retrieved from a study of T cells in Graves' hyperthyroidism and ophthalmopathy. The CDR3 sequence is 18 residues long. Germline CDR1 and CDR2: SEHNR and FQNEAQ (reference sequence). The trim removed 5 bases at V and 3 bases at J, leaving 9 bases unmatched. The source material, RNA transcripts, was used to amplify TCR beta CDR3 regions. TCR CDR3 underwent first-round RT-PCR with the HTBI primer set. TCRdb passed the multiplex PCR reads through MiXCR, listing each CDR3 protein once. The sample yields approximately 600,000 distinct CDR3 sequences, around 20% seen once. Sequencing was done on a sample of blood. The chain is built from TRBV7-9 and TRBJ2-2; TRBD2 agrees at 13 bases. The sequence came from a man younger than 45 with Graves' ophthalmopathy. Written as DNA, the CDR3 is TGTGCCAGCAGCCCTCCGGGACTAGCGGGACCTTACACCGGGGAGCTGTTTTTT. Its translation: CASSPPGLAGPYTGELFF.